These 27 T cell receptor beta chains originate from one sample sequenced in a study of T cell repertoires in cytomegalovirus infection. TCRdb fed the reads into MiXCR, producing one record per CDR3 protein. The sample includes roughly 150,000 distinct CDR3 sequences, 32% of them seen just once. For these TCRs, the target antigens are not known. The sample was CD8+ T cells from cultured PBMCs, taken from culture after CMV antigen stimulation. The receptor source for this set is a human donor in good health (CMV status not recorded). Some clones in this sample may be carry-over from other donors' samples.

This clonotype was seen more than once but under ten times. This chain connects TRBV7-2 to TRBJ2-1; 7 nucleotides agree with TRBD1. This CDR3 has 17 residues. The ends lost 6 bases at V and 4 bases at J; junction bases unmatched: 15. CDR1 is SGHTA, CDR2 FQGNSA, per germline. CDR3 sequence (DNA): TGTGCCAGCAGACCTAATCCCCCGGGACAGAGATACAATGAGCAGTTCTTC. It codes for CASRPNPPGQRYNEQFF.

This clonotype showed up many times. The chain employs TRBV14 and TRBJ1-5; D is unclear. V was clipped by 0 bases and J by 4 bases, with 4 bases between them. The germline gives CDR1 SGHDN, CDR2 FVKESK. CDR3 length: 13 residues. CDR3 nucleotides: TGTGCCAGCAGCCAAGAGGGGAATCAGCCCCAGCATTTT. Translating it yields CASSQEGNQPQHF.

In this sample, this clonotype turned up a few times. The chain has TRBV28 and TRBJ2-7, with no clear D. Germline CDR1 reads MDHEN; CDR2 reads SYDVKM. V dropped 3 bases and J dropped 5 bases, with 2 bases sitting between them. The CDR3 is 10 residues long. CDR3: CASSFNEQYF. In nucleotides, the CDR3 is TGTGCCAGCAGTTTTAACGAGCAGTACTTC. The full variable domain, its missing parts supplied by reference TRBV28 and TRBJ2-7, is DVKVTQSSRYLVKRTGEKVFLECVQDMDHENMFWYRQDPGLGLRLIYFSYDVKMKEKGDIPEGYSVSREKKERFSLILESASTNQTSMYLCASSFNEQYFGPGTRLTVT.

The chain joins TRBV27 to TRBJ1-2; TRBD1 is a possible D gene (6 bases). The CDR3 has 14 residues. V was cut by 5 bases and J by 7 bases, with 17 bases left in between. Germline CDR1 MNHEY, CDR2 SMNVEV (reference sequence). The CDR3 loop reads CASSPFPGEAGYTF. CDR3 DNA: TGTGCCAGCAGTCCCTTCCCAGGGGAGGCTGGCTACACCTTC.

The sample holds many counts of this clonotype. The chain has TRBV6-5 and TRBJ1-2, with D perhaps matching TRBD1 (6 bases). The ends were cut back, 0 bases at V and 4 bases at J, with 12 bases in the middle. The CDR3 has 15 amino acids. Per germline, CDR1 MNHEY and CDR2 SVGAGI. The CDR3 bases are TGTGCCAGCAGTTACTCGGGGGCCACGCTCTATGGCTACACCTTC. Translating it yields CASSYSGATLYGYTF.

This clonotype was detected many times. V is TRBV7-2 and J is TRBJ2-7; D not certain. The ends were cut back, 5 bases at V and 0 bases at J, with 8 bases in the middle. The length of the CDR3 is 13 residues. Germline-derived CDR1 and CDR2 are SGHTA and FQGNSA. The CDR3 region has the DNA TGTGCCAGCAGCCTGATTAGCTCCTACGAGCAGTACTTC. Residues: CASSLISSYEQYF.

The gene calls are TRBV28 and TRBJ2-7, with D possibly matching TRBD1 (5 bases). The CDR3 runs 14 residues. Per the germline V gene, CDR1 is MDHEN and CDR2 is SYDVKM. V was shortened by 3 bases and J by 2 bases, with 11 bases between the two germline ends. The CDR3 is CASSFWGSTYEQYF. In DNA form, the CDR3 reads TGTGCCAGCAGTTTTTGGGGCTCAACCTACGAGCAGTACTTC.

This clonotype was picked up many times. This chain links TRBV6-5 with TRBJ1-1; D gene unclear. This CDR3 comprises 15 residues. Germline V gene lookup returns CDR1 MNHEY and CDR2 SVGAGI. The germline V and J ends were trimmed by 1 base and 3 bases, with 12 bases remaining between them. CDR3 nucleotide sequence: TGTGCCAGCAGTTACTACTCGTCCGGGGACACTGAAGCTTTCTTT. Translated: CASSYYSSGDTEAFF.

This clonotype was seen at least ten times. The V and J genes are TRBV6-1 and TRBJ1-2; 8 bases match TRBD1. The CDR3 length is 15 residues. V trimming: 5 bases; J trimming: 6 bases; junction bases outside the gene matches: 11. Germline V lookup: CDR1 MNHNS, CDR2 SASEGT. In nucleotides, the CDR3 is TGTGCCAGCAGTCGATCCGGGACAGGAAGGAATGGCTACACCTTC. This codes for CASSRSGTGRNGYTF.

This clonotype was detected many times. The chain combines TRBV6-1 with TRBJ2-1; D not resolved. Germline CDR1 is MNHNS and CDR2 is SASEGT. Trimming took off 8 bases at V and 7 bases at J, with 12 bases between the two ends. This CDR3 contains 12 residues. The CDR3 DNA is TGTGCCAGCCTATACTATGAGAATGAGCAGTTCTTC. It yields the protein CASLYYENEQFF.

This clonotype showed up many times. V is TRBV7-2 and J is TRBJ2-1; D ambiguous. V dropped 3 bases and J dropped 5 bases, with 8 bases sitting between them. The CDR3 runs to 13 residues. Germline V gene sequence: CDR1 SGHTA, CDR2 FQGNSA. This chain's CDR3 is CASSFVAHNEQFF. The CDR3 DNA is TGTGCCAGCAGCTTTGTAGCCCACAATGAGCAGTTCTTC.

This clonotype has ten or more counts. This chain uses TRBV9 with TRBJ2-1, with a possible D match to TRBD1 (5 bases). The CDR3 covers 14 residues. CDR1 is SGDLS, CDR2 YYNGEE, per germline. Deletions cut 3 bases from V and 7 bases from J, with 14 bases between. The CDR3 DNA sequence: TGTGCCAGCAGCGGGGGATATACAGGAAATGAGCAGTTCTTC. It is translated as CASSGGYTGNEQFF.

The J gene is TRBJ2-2, the V gene TRBV27; TRBD1 might be the D (6 bases). The CDR3 has 14 residues. CDR1 is MNHEY and CDR2 is SMNVEV in the germline V gene (reference sequence). Deletions cut 5 bases from V and 5 bases from J, with 12 bases between. The CDR3 bases are TGTGCCAGCAGTCTAGGGGACACTACCGGGGAGCTGTTTTTT. Its translation is CASSLGDTTGELFF.

The gene calls are TRBV4-1 and TRBJ1-1; D unresolved. The germline gives CDR1 MGHRA, CDR2 YSYEKL. V was shortened by 1 base and J by 0 bases, with 12 bases between the two germline ends. The CDR3 is made up of 16 amino acids. CDR3: CASSQVLQPMNTEAFF. The DNA for the CDR3 is TGCGCCAGCAGCCAAGTTCTACAGCCGATGAACACTGAAGCTTTCTTT.

This clonotype was seen more than once but under ten times. The chain is built from TRBV6-5 and TRBJ2-1, with a possible D match to TRBD2 (7 bases). The CDR3 contains 16 residues. V was clipped by 0 bases and J by 8 bases, with 17 bases between them. In germline, CDR1 is MNHEY, CDR2 SVGAGI. CDR3 amino acids: CASSYSGGGGLHEQFF. CDR3 in DNA: TGTGCCAGCAGTTACTCTGGGGGGGGGGGCCTTCATGAGCAGTTCTTC.

V and J are TRBV2 and TRBJ2-4; TRBD1 matches at 8 bases. Germline CDR1 and CDR2: SNHLY and FYNNEI. The CDR3 is 17 residues long. The V segment lost 4 bases and the J segment 1 base; nucleotides outside the gene matches: 9. The CDR3 is CASSGTGSVWAKNIQYF. In DNA, the CDR3 is TGTGCCAGCAGTGGGACAGGGTCGGTATGGGCCAAAAACATTCAGTACTTC.

The chain has TRBV19 and TRBJ2-7, with TRBD2 as a possible D gene (6 bases). This CDR3 region has 15 residues. Germline CDR1 is LNHDA and CDR2 is SQIVND (reference sequence). V lost 2 bases and J 4 bases, leaving 15 bases between the germline ends. CDR3 DNA: TGTGCCAGTAGTATAAGTCCGCTGGGAGGATACGAGCAGTACTTC. Protein: CASSISPLGGYEQYF.

Only a few counts were recorded for this clonotype. The chain employs TRBV2 and TRBJ2-3, with a possible D match to TRBD2 (6 bases). This CDR3 comprises 14 residues. Trimming took 8 bases from V and 2 from J, leaving 14 bases between them. CDR1 and CDR2 (germline): SNHLY, FYNNEI. CDR3 coding DNA: TGTGCCAGCTCCGGAGGACTATCCACAGATACGCAGTATTTT. Its protein is CASSGGLSTDTQYF.

A few counts support this clonotype. The chain joins TRBV19 to TRBJ1-1; D possibly corresponds to TRBD1 (6 bases). This CDR3 region has 13 residues. V lost 5 bases to trimming and J lost 4 bases, with 11 bases between them. CDR1 and CDR2 from the germline V gene are LNHDA and SQIVND (reference sequence). The CDR3 nucleotides read TGTGCCAGTAGTTCCTCAGGGGCCACTGAAGCTTTCTTT. It specifies CASSSSGATEAFF.

The chain has TRBV27 and TRBJ2-1, with 8 bases matching TRBD1. V shed 8 bases and J 3 bases; nucleotides not matched to a gene: 9. Germline V gives CDR1 MNHEY, CDR2 SMNVEV (reference sequence). The CDR3 has 15 amino acids. CDR3 protein: CASRKDRENYNEQFF. CDR3 nucleotides: TGTGCCAGCCGCAAGGACAGGGAAAACTACAATGAGCAGTTCTTC.

This clonotype appeared many times. The chain recombines TRBV19 with TRBJ2-7; D is ambiguous. Germline CDR1 is LNHDA and CDR2 is SQIVND (reference sequence). Trimming took 4 bases from V and 6 from J, leaving 10 bases between them. The CDR3 is 12 amino acids. The CDR3 spells CASSKGFGEQYF. The CDR3 DNA follows: TGTGCCAGTAGTAAGGGTTTCGGCGAGCAGTACTTC.

The chain employs TRBV7-8 and TRBJ1-1, with unresolved D. Germline V gives CDR1 SGHVS, CDR2 FQNEAQ. The CDR3 has 14 amino acids. Trimming cost V 1 base and J 3 bases, with 9 bases left between them. CDR3 in amino acids: CASSLGFDHTEAFF. DNA for the CDR3: TGTGCCAGCAGCTTAGGTTTCGATCACACTGAAGCTTTCTTT. The complete variable domain, with remaining parts taken from reference TRBV7-8 and TRBJ1-1, reads GAGVSQSPRYKVAKRGQDVALRCDPISGHVSLFWYQQALGQGPEFLTYFQNEAQLDKSGLPSDRFFAERPEGSVSTLKIQRTQQEDSAVYLCASSLGFDHTEAFFGQGTRLTVV.

This clonotype was found many times. The V call is TRBV28, the J call TRBJ2-2; D is ambiguous. The CDR3 extends over 13 amino acids. CDR1 and CDR2 (germline): MDHEN, SYDVKM. V was clipped by 6 bases and J by 1 base, with 6 bases between them. In nucleotides, the CDR3 is TGTGCCAGCAGGACGGGGAACACCGGGGAGCTGTTTTTT. It translates to CASRTGNTGELFF.

This clonotype was observed a handful of times. J is TRBJ2-7 and V is TRBV7-9; 9 bases are a match to TRBD2. Germline trimming cut 5 bases from V and 4 bases from J; bases unmatched to any gene: 12. This CDR3 has 16 residues. CDR1 SEHNR and CDR2 FQNEAQ come from the germline V gene (reference sequence). The CDR3 nucleotides read TGTGCCAGCAGCGTGGGCCGGCTAGCGGGGAGATACGAGCAGTACTTC. It translates to CASSVGRLAGRYEQYF.

The chain has TRBV3-1 and TRBJ1-5; 9 bases align to TRBD1. Unmatched junction bases numbered 4, after V lost 3 bases and J lost 4 bases. CDR1 is LGHDT and CDR2 is YNNKEL in the germline V gene (reference sequence). The CDR3 covers 15 residues. CDR3 DNA: TGTGCCAGCAGCCATGGGACAGGGAGAAATCAGCCCCAGCATTTT. Translation: CASSHGTGRNQPQHF.

In this sample, this clonotype turned up a few times. The chain employs TRBV6-1 and TRBJ1-1; maybe TRBD1 (5 bases). V lost 5 bases and J 5 bases, leaving 12 bases between the germline ends. The CDR3 has 13 amino acids. Per germline, CDR1 MNHNS and CDR2 SASEGT. This CDR3 is CASSSDRATEAFF. DNA for the CDR3: TGTGCCAGCAGTTCCGACAGAGCGACTGAAGCTTTCTTT.

This clonotype has more than one count but fewer than ten. The CDR3 sequence: CASSSVAYEQYF. CDR3 DNA: TGTGCCAGCAGTTCCGTAGCCTACGAGCAGTACTTC. The genes are TRBV6-2 or TRBV6-3 and TRBJ2-7; no reliable D call. The length of the CDR3 is 12 residues. V was trimmed by 4 bases and J by 2 bases, leaving 6 bases between them. Germline loops: CDR1 MNHEY, CDR2 SVGEGT.